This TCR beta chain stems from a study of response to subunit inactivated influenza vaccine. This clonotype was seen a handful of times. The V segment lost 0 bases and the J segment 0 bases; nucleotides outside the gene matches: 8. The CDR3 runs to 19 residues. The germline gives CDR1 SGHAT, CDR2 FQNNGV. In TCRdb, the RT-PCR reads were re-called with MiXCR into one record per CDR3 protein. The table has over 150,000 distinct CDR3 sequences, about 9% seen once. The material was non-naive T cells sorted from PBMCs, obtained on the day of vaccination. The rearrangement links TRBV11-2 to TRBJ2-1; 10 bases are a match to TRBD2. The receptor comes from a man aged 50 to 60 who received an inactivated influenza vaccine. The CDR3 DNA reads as TGTGCCAGCAGCTTAGATGAACTAGCGGGATCGAGCTCCTACAATGAGCAGTTCTTC. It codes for CASSLDELAGSSSYNEQFF.